This T cell receptor beta chain derives from a study of blood T cells in healthy people across ages (dated by TCRdb to between 2015 and 2016). For context, the study as a whole: In model experiments, roughly one uniquely barcoded TCR beta cDNA molecule per two T cells was captured by template switching. The study measured age-related changes in TCR beta repertoire diversity using deep sequencing normalized with unique cDNA molecular identifiers. The donors were split into four age groups: young (average about 15 years), middle-aged (39), aged (over 55) and long-lived (roughly 88). Donors of different ages were randomly distributed across sequencing lanes to avoid experimental bias. For two donors (one aged 18 to 29 and one aged 80 or older), the study analyzed two additional independent replicas of 1 million unique cDNA reads from the same blood draw.

Details on this clonotype: Its antigen target is currently unknown. Within one base of it there is no much larger clone, and no base qualities were kept.

V loses 6 bases, J loses 0 bases, and the germline ends lie 8 bases apart. Sequences SNHLY (CDR1) and FYNNEI (CDR2) are obtained from the germline V gene. The CDR3 runs 13 amino acids, cysteine and phenylalanine included. The kept DNA is CDR3 alone, 39 bases in frame from the first base. What the study reported, not specific to this receptor: Observed TCR beta diversity correlated strongly with the percentage of naive T cells measured by flow cytometry. Estimates of total diversity based on one million sequenced T cells were considered lower bounds and underestimates. Because the CMV infection status of the donors was unknown, age-related changes in expanded clonotypes may potentially have been confounded. Observed TCR beta diversity per million T cells fell roughly linearly with age, and a significant reduction was already apparent by age roughly 40. Compared with the aged group, more naive CD4+ T cells, fewer expanded clones and increased TCR diversity were shown by the long-lived group, suggesting age selection. Conclusive comparison of naive and antigen-experienced compartments was prevented by the profiling of bulk unsorted PBMCs.

Donors were a few dozen systemically healthy Caucasian individuals from Russia aged roughly 6 to 100 years. Ten milliliters of peripheral blood were collected from each donor into EDTA-treated Vacutainer tubes. PBMCs were isolated by Ficoll-Paque density-gradient centrifugation, with at least 6.5 million obtained per sample. Trizol reagent was used to extract total RNA from the PBMCs, yielding at least 5 micrograms per sample. Naive CD45RAhigh/CD27high T cell percentages were measured by flow cytometry on a PBMC aliquot from every donor. Library construction relied on 5' RACE. Sequencing instrument: Illumina HiSeq 2500. The second PCR ran for roughly 7 to 12 cycles and used a J-beta primer mix along with a sample-barcoded 5' primer. Each TCR beta cDNA molecule received a unique molecular identifier from a template-switch 5' adaptor carrying 12 random nucleotides. At least 2.5 million CDR3-containing paired-end reads were obtained from each sample. The Mint cDNA synthesis kit, primed by a TRBC-specific oligonucleotide, was used to synthesize first-strand cDNA from all RNA. Following uracil-DNA glycosylase treatment, all cDNA underwent a first 18-cycle PCR with the universal primers M1SS and BC2_uni_R. The authors' analysis ran thus. Each sample was normalized by randomly selecting 1 million high-quality reads, each carrying a distinct molecular identifier. Reads sharing molecular identifiers were discarded rather than binned into consensus sequences. MiTCR, with a Q25 quality threshold and the strictest error-elimination algorithm, was used for CDR3 identification, clonotype clustering and error correction. A nonparametric unseen species model with Euler transformation was used to estimate a lower bound on total TCR beta diversity. TCRdb redid the processing of the public reads, applying fastp at Q25 and MiXCR, and retained in-frame beta chains. Identical CDR3 proteins give one entry, which carries the most common genes and DNA. The V and J calls, along with clone size, are taken from TCRdb and not from the paper's own processing. The sample has more than 650,000 distinct CDR3 sequences on record, about a fifth of them singletons. The ten largest clones represent less than 25% of the sample.

The chain links TRBV2 with TRBJ1-2; the D gene remains uncertain. Sequencing input: blood. The sequence derives from a man in his 70s in good health. The sequence in DNA is TGTGCCAGCAGATCCGGGACTAACTATGGCTACACCTTC. This gives the protein CASRSGTNYGYTF.